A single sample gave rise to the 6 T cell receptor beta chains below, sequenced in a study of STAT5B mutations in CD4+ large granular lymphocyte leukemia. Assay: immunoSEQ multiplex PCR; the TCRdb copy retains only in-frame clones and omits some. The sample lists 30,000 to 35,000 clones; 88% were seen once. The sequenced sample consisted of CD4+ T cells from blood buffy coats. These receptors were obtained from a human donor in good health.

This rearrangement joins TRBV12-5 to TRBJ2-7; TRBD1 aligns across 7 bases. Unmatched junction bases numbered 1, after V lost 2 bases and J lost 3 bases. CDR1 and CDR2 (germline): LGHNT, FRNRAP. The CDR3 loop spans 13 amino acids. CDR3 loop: CASGLSGGYEQYF. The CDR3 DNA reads TGTGCTAGTGGTTTGTCAGGGGGCTACGAGCAGTACTTC. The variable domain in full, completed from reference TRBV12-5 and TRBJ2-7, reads DARVTQTPRHKVTEMGQEVTMRCQPILGHNTVFWYRQTMMQGLELLAYFRNRAPLDDSGMPKDRFSAEMPDATLATLKIQPSEPRDSAVYFCASGLSGGYEQYFGPGTRLTVT.

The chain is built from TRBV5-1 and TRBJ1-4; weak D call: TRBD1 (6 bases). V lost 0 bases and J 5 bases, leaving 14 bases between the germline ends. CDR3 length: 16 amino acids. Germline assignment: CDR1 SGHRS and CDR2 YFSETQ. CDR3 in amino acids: CASSLGLDSGNEKLFF. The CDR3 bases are TGCGCCAGCAGCTTGGGACTGGACAGCGGGAATGAAAAACTGTTTTTT.

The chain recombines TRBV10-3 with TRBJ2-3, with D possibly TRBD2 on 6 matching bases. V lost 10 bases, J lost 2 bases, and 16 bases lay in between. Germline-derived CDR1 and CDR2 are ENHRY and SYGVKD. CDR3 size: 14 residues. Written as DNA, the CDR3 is TGTGCCACGACTCGGGAGCGGAACACAGATACGCAGTATTTT. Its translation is CATTRERNTDTQYF.

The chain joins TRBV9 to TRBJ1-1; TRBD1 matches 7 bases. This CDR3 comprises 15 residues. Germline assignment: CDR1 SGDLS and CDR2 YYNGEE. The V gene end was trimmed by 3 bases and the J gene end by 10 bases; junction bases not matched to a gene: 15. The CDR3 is CASSAQGPTGRSAFF. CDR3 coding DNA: TGTGCCAGCAGCGCCCAGGGACCGACAGGGAGGTCAGCTTTCTTT.

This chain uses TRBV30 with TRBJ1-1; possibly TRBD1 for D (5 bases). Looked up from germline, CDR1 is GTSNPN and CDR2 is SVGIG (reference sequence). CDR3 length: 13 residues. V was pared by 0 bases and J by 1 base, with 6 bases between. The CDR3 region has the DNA TGTGCCTGGAGTGTGGGGGGGAACACTGAAGCTTTCTTT. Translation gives CAWSVGGNTEAFF.

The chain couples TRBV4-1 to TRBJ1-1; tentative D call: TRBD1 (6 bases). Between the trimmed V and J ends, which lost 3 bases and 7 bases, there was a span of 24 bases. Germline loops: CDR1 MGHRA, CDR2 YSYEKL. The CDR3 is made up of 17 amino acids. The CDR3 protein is CASSHLGRGLGNGEAFF. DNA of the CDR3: TGCGCCAGCAGCCATCTCGGGAGGGGGTTGGGTAACGGTGAAGCTTTCTTT.